This note documents a single T cell receptor beta chain sequence. The antigen is unknown. These data belong to a study of blood T cells in healthy people across ages. General study findings and limits: Naive CD4+ cells and diversity were both higher in long-lived donors than in aged donors.

The germline V gene has CDR1 SGHRS and CDR2 YFSETQ. This CDR3 has 14 amino acids. V shed 0 bases and J shed 4 bases, with 11 bases lying between them. Healthy individuals of Caucasian origin from Russia, aged roughly 6 to 90, served as donors. Then a second PCR, running roughly 7 to 11 cycles, was carried out with a sample-barcoded 5' primer and a J-beta primer mix. TCRdb re-called the 5' RACE reads with MiXCR, one entry per CDR3 protein. The sample holds approximately 800,000 distinct CDR3 sequences, around 50% seen once. The rearrangement joins TRBV5-1 to TRBJ2-7; D ambiguous. The sequence was collected from a man older than 75 in good health. The sequenced sample consisted of blood. CDR3 protein: CASSLGGREYEQYF. The DNA for the CDR3 is TGCGCCAGCAGCTTGGGCGGCAGAGAATACGAGCAGTACTTC.